This T cell receptor beta chain was profiled in a study of post-analysis software for immune sequencing data. As for the study in general: The disease courses spanned relapsing-remitting, secondary progressive and progressive-relapsing forms of multiple sclerosis. Study-wide results and caveats: Patients showed TRBV5-6, TRBV5-1 and TRBV20-1 among several TRBV segments more frequent than in controls. Strong same-batch co-clustering of samples appeared with F measure clustering.

Of note for this clonotype: Its antigen is unknown.

The authors incorporated unique molecular identifiers into the TCR beta cDNA libraries. The source material, about 0.9 to 10 million T cells, gave rise to 400,000 to 600,000 cDNA molecules. TCRdb reanalysed the PCR reads using MiXCR and keeps one entry per CDR3 protein. Of 750,000 to 900,000 distinct CDR3 sequences in the sample, roughly 50% were seen once. The CDR3 length is 14 residues. Trimming took off 5 bases at V and 5 bases at J, with 15 bases between the two ends. Germline V lookup: CDR1 SEHNR, CDR2 FQNEAQ (reference sequence). Specimen: blood. The TCR sequence derives from a girl aged 10 to 17 with multiple sclerosis. V gene TRBV7-9 combines with J gene TRBJ1-2; a weak D match, TRBD1 (5 bases). CDR3 residues: CASSPGRTSYGYTF. The DNA of the CDR3 is TGTGCCAGCAGCCCGGGACGGACCTCTTATGGCTACACCTTC.